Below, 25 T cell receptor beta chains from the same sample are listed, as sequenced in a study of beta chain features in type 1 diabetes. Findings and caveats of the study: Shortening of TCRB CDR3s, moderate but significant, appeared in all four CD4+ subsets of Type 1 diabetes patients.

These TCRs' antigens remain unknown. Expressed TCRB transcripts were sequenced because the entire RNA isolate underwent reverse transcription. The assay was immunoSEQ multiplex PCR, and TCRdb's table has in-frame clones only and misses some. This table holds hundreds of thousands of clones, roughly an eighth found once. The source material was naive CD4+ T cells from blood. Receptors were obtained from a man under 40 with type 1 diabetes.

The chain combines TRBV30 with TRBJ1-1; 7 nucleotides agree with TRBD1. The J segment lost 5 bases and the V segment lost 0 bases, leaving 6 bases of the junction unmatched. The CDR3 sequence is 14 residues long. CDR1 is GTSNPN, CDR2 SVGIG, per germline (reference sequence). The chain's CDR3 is CAWSVQTGVTEAFF. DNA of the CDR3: TGTGCCTGGAGTGTACAAACAGGGGTTACTGAAGCTTTCTTT. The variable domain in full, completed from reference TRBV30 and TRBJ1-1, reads SQTIHQWPATLVQPVGSPLSLECTVEGTSNPNLYWYRQAAGRGLQLLFYSVGIGQISSEVPQNLSASRPQDRQFILSSKKLLLSDSGFYLCAWSVQTGVTEAFFGQGTRLTVV.

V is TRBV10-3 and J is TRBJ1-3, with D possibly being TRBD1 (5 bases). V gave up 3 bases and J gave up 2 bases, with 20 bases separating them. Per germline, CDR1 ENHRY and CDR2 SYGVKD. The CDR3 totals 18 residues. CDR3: CAISDREVQLAPGNTIYF. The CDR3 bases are TGTGCCATCAGTGACAGGGAGGTTCAACTGGCTCCTGGAAACACCATATATTTT.

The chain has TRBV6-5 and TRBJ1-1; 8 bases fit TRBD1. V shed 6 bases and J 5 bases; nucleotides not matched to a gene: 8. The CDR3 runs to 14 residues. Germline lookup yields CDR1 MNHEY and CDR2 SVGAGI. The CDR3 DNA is TGTGCCAGCAGAGCAGGACAGGGAGATACTGAAGCTTTCTTT. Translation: CASRAGQGDTEAFF.

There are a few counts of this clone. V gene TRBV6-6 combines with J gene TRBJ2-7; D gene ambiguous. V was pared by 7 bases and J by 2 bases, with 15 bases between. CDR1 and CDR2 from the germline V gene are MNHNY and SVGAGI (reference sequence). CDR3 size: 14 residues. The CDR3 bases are TGTGCCAGCAATCCTATAGACACAGCCTACGAGCAGTACTTC. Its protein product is CASNPIDTAYEQYF.

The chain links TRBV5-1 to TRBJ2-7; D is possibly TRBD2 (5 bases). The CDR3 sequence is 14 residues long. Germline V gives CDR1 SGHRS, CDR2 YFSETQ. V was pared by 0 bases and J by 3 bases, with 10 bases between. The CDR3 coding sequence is TGCGCCAGCAGCTTGGCCGGGGAGCGCTACGAGCAGTACTTC. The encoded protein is CASSLAGERYEQYF.

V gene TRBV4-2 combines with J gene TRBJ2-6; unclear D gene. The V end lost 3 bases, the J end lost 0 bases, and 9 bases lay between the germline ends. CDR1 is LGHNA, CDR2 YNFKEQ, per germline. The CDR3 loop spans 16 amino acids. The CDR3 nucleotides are TGTGCCAGCAGCCAGTCCCCGGGCTCTGGGGCCAACGTCCTGACTTTC. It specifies CASSQSPGSGANVLTF.

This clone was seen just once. The CDR3 reads CASSPLVKSSYEQYF. CDR3 nucleotides: TGTGCCAGCAGTCCTCTGGTGAAGAGCTCCTACGAGCAGTACTTC. The V and J genes are TRBV27 and TRBJ2-7; D is undetermined. The V gene lost 5 bases and the J gene lost 0 bases, with 14 bases spanning the gap. The CDR3 is made up of 15 amino acids. Germline values: CDR1 MNHEY, CDR2 SMNVEV (reference sequence).

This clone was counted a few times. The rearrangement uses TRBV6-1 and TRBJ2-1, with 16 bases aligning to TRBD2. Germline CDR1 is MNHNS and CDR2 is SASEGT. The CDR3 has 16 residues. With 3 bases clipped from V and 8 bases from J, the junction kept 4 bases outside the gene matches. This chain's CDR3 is CASSDLGLAGGDEQFF. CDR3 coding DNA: TGTGCCAGCAGTGATTTGGGACTAGCGGGAGGGGATGAGCAGTTCTTC.

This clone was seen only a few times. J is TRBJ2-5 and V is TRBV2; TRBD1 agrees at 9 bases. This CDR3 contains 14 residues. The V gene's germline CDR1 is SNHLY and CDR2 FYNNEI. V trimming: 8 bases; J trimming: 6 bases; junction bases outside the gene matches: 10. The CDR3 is CASRPGTGMQTQYF. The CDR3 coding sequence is TGTGCCAGCCGGCCCGGGACAGGGATGCAGACCCAGTACTTC.

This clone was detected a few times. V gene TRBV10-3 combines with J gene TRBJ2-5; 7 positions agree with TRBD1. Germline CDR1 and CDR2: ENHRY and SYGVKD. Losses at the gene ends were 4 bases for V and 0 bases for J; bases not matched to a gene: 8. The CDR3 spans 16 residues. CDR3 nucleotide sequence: TGTGCCATCAGTGGGAAGACAGGGATGGACCAAGAGACCCAGTACTTC. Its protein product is CAISGKTGMDQETQYF.

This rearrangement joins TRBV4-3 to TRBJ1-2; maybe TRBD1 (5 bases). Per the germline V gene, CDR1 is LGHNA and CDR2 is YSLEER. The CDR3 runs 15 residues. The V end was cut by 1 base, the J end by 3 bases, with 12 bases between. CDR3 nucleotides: TGCGCCAGCAGCCAAGGGGGGGAAGGGGACTATGGCTACACCTTC. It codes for CASSQGGEGDYGYTF.

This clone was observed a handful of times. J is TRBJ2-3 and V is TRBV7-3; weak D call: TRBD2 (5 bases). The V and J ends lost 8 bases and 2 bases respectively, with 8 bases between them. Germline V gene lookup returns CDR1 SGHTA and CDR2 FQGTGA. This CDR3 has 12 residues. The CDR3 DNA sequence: TGTGCCAGCGGACTCAACACAGATACGCAGTATTTT. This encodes CASGLNTDTQYF.

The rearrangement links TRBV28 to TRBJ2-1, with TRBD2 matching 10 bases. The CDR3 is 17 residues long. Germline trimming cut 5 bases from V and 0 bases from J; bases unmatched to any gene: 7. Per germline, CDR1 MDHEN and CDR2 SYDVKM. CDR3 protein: CASSPPRLAGSYNEQFF. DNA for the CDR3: TGTGCCAGCAGTCCTCCCCGACTAGCGGGCTCCTACAATGAGCAGTTCTTC.

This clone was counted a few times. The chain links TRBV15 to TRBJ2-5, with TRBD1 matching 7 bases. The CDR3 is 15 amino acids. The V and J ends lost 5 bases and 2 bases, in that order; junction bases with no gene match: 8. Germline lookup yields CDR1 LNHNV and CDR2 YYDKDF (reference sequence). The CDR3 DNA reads TGTGCCACCAGCTTCCGGGACAGCGTGCAAGAGACCCAGTACTTC. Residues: CATSFRDSVQETQYF. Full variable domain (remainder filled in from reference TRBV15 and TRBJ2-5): DAMVIQNPRYQVTQFGKPVTLSCSQTLNHNVMYWYQQKSSQAPKLLFHYYDKDFNNEADTPDNFQSRRPNTSFCFLDIRSPGLGDTAMYLCATSFRDSVQETQYFGPGTRLLVL.

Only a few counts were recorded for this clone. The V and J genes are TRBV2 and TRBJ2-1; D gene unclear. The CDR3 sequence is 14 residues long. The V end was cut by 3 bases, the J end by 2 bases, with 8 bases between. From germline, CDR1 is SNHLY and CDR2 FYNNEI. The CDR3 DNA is TGTGCCAGCAGTGAGATGACTCCCTACAATGAGCAGTTCTTC. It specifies CASSEMTPYNEQFF.

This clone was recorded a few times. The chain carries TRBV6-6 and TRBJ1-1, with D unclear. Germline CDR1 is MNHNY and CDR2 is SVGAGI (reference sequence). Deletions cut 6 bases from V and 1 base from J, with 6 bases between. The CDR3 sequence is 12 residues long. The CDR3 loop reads CASRRQNTEAFF. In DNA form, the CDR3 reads TGTGCCAGCAGAAGACAGAACACTGAAGCTTTCTTT.

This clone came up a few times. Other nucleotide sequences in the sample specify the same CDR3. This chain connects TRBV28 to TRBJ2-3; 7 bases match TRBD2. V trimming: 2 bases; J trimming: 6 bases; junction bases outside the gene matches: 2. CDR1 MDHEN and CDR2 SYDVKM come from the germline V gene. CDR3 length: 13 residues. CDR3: CASSLLGGDTQYF. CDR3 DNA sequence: TGTGCCAGCAGTTTACTGGGGGGGGATACGCAGTATTTT.

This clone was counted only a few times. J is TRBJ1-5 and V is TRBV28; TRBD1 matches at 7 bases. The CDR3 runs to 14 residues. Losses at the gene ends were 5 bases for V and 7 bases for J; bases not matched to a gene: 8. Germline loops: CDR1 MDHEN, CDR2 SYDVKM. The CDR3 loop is CASSPGGTGQPQHF. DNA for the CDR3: TGTGCCAGCAGTCCAGGGGGGACCGGGCAGCCCCAGCATTTT. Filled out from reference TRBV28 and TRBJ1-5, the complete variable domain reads DVKVTQSSRYLVKRTGEKVFLECVQDMDHENMFWYRQDPGLGLRLIYFSYDVKMKEKGDIPEGYSVSREKKERFSLILESASTNQTSMYLCASSPGGTGQPQHFGDGTRLSIL.

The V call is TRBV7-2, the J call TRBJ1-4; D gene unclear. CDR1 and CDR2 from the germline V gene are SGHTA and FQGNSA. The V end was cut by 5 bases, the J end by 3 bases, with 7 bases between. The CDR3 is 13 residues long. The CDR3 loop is CASSQYSNEKLFF. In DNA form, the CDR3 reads TGTGCCAGCAGCCAATACTCTAATGAAAAACTGTTTTTT.

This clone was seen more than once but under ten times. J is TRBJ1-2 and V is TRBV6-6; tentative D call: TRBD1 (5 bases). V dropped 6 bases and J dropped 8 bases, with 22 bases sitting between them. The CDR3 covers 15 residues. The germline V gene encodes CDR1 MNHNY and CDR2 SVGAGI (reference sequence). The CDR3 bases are TGTGCCAGCAGCTTACGGCCAGACAGAGAGGAAGGCTACACCTTC. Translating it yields CASSLRPDREEGYTF.

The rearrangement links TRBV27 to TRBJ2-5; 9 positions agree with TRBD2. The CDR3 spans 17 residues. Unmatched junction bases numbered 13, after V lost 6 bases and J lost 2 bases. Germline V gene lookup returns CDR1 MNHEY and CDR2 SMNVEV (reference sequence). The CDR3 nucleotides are TGTGCCAGCAGACCTGGGCCGGGACTAGCAGATCAAGAGACCCAGTACTTC. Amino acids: CASRPGPGLADQETQYF.

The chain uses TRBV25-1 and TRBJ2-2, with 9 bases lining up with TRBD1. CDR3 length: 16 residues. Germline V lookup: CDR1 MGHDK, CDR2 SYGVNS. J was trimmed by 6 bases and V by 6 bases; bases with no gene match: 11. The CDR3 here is CASREARQGVAGELFF. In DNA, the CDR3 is TGTGCCAGCAGAGAGGCCCGACAGGGGGTGGCCGGGGAGCTGTTTTTT.

The CDR3 sequence is CASSAAGTAKIEQYF. The CDR3 DNA reads as TGTGCCAGCAGCGCCGCCGGGACAGCCAAGATCGAGCAGTACTTC. The gene calls are TRBV7-9 and TRBJ2-7; 7 nucleotides align to TRBD1. The CDR3 is 15 amino acids. CDR1 and CDR2 (germline): SEHNR, FQNEAQ (reference sequence). V lost 5 bases to trimming and J lost 6 bases; unmatched junction nucleotides: 13.

The CDR3 bases are TGTGCCAGCAGTGAATGGGCGGGAGTGGGCACAGATACGCAGTATTTT. Protein sequence: CASSEWAGVGTDTQYF. The chain couples TRBV25-1 to TRBJ2-3; TRBD2 agrees at 7 bases. The germline gives CDR1 MGHDK, CDR2 SYGVNS. The CDR3 loop spans 16 amino acids. The ends lost 1 base at V and 1 base at J; junction bases unmatched: 5.

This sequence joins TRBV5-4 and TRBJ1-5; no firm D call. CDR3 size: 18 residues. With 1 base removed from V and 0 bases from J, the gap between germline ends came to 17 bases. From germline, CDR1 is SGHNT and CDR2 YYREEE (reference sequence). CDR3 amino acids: CASSLPENYPYSNQPQHF. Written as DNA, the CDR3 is TGTGCCAGCAGCTTGCCGGAAAACTATCCTTATAGCAATCAGCCCCAGCATTTT.